Below, 9 T cell receptor beta chains from the same sample are listed, as sequenced in a study of blood T cell repertoires in COVID-19. Only in-frame clones appear in the TCRdb table, and some are missing; sequencing was by immunoSEQ multiplex PCR. The data contain 220,000 or so clones, roughly 90% of them seen just once; the ten biggest clones take up less than 15%. Sequencing input: PBMCs or T cells enriched from blood (not recorded which). The receptors were sampled from a man younger than 45 who had been exposed to COVID-19.

The rearrangement links TRBV30 to TRBJ2-7, with D perhaps matching TRBD2 (6 bases). The germline V and J ends were trimmed by 1 base and 7 bases, with 14 bases remaining between them. This CDR3 comprises 13 residues. Germline V gene lookup returns CDR1 GTSNPN and CDR2 SVGIG (reference sequence). The DNA for the CDR3 is TGTGCCTGGAGTGCGGGACTGGCGCGAGAGCAGTACTTC. This sequence encodes CAWSAGLAREQYF.

The V call is TRBV5-1, the J call TRBJ2-3, with D unresolved. There are 15 residues in the CDR3. Germline V CDR1 and CDR2: SGHRS, YFSETQ. Trimming cost V 1 base and J 1 base, with 10 bases left between them. CDR3 amino acids: CASSLSASGTDTQYF. The CDR3 region has the DNA TGCGCCAGCAGCTTGTCGGCGAGCGGCACAGATACGCAGTATTTT.

The chain uses TRBV5-6 and TRBJ1-6, with D hard to call. Trimming took off 0 bases at V and 8 bases at J, with 12 bases between the two ends. Germline assignment: CDR1 SGHDT and CDR2 YYEEEE. The CDR3 has 15 amino acids. The DNA for the CDR3 is TGTGCCAGCAGCTTGGTGCCTTCCGGAGATTCACCCCTCCACTTT. Encoded protein: CASSLVPSGDSPLHF.

This rearrangement joins TRBV11-2 to TRBJ2-7; no clear D. Germline values: CDR1 SGHAT, CDR2 FQNNGV. Between the trimmed V and J ends, which lost 3 bases and 3 bases, there was a span of 15 bases. The CDR3 is 15 amino acids. CDR3 residues: CASSFGAVTYYEQYF. The CDR3 coding sequence is TGTGCCAGCAGCTTCGGTGCGGTGACTTACTACGAGCAGTACTTC. Full variable domain (outside the CDR3, taken from reference TRBV11-2 and TRBJ2-7): EAGVAQSPRYKIIEKRQSVAFWCNPISGHATLYWYQQILGQGPKLLIQFQNNGVVDDSQLPKDRFSAERLKGVDSTLKIQPAKLEDSAVYLCASSFGAVTYYEQYFGPGTRLTVT.

The chain uses TRBV4-1 and TRBJ2-4, with D possibly matching TRBD1 (5 bases). V gave up 0 bases and J gave up 5 bases, with 17 bases separating them. The CDR3 loop spans 17 amino acids. From germline, CDR1 is MGHRA and CDR2 YSYEKL. The CDR3 reads CASSQDLYEDTENIQYF. CDR3 sequence (DNA): TGCGCCAGCAGCCAAGATCTGTACGAGGACACCGAAAACATTCAGTACTTC.

The chain joins TRBV11-2 to TRBJ2-1; tentatively, D is TRBD2 (5 bases). Germline V CDR1 and CDR2: SGHAT, FQNNGV. This CDR3 is built from 15 residues. Trimming took 1 base from V and 3 from J, leaving 10 bases between them. The CDR3 sequence: CASSLGGSRYNEQFF. CDR3 nucleotide sequence: TGTGCCAGCAGCTTAGGAGGGAGCCGCTACAATGAGCAGTTCTTC.

This chain uses TRBV11-2 with TRBJ2-5; 10 bases map to TRBD2. After removal of 4 bases from V and 4 bases from J, the junction contained 9 bases not matched to a gene. The CDR3 sequence is 16 residues long. CDR1 and CDR2 (germline): SGHAT, FQNNGV. The CDR3 region is CASSSLAGGPGETQYF. The CDR3 bases are TGTGCCAGCAGCTCCTTAGCGGGGGGCCCTGGAGAGACCCAGTACTTC.

The rearrangement uses TRBV18 and TRBJ2-6, with D hard to call. The CDR3 has 14 residues. In germline, CDR1 is KGHSH, CDR2 LQKENI. With 5 bases removed from V and 0 bases from J, the gap between germline ends came to 5 bases. The DNA of the CDR3 is TGTGCCAGCTCAGTTAGCTCTGGGGCCAACGTCCTGACTTTC. Its translation: CASSVSSGANVLTF. Full variable domain (missing parts from reference TRBV18 and TRBJ2-6): NAGVMQNPRHLVRRRGQEARLRCSPMKGHSHVYWYRQLPEEGLKFMVYLQKENIIDESGMPKERFSAEFPKEGPSILRIQQVVRGDSAAYFCASSVSSGANVLTFGAGSRLTVL.

In this sample, this clone turned up once. The chain uses TRBV11-2 and TRBJ1-2; weak D call: TRBD1 (6 bases). The CDR3 covers 13 residues. V gave up 1 base and J gave up 7 bases, with 10 bases separating them. Germline V gene sequence: CDR1 SGHAT, CDR2 FQNNGV. The CDR3 DNA follows: TGTGCCAGCAGCTTAGCAGGGGAGCCTGGCTACACCTTC. It yields the protein CASSLAGEPGYTF.